This T cell receptor (beta chain) comes out of a study of identical twins. Worth noting for this clonotype: The antigen remains undetermined.

Unmatched junction bases numbered 7, after V lost 1 base and J lost 6 bases. Germline V gives CDR1 LNHDA, CDR2 SQIVND (reference sequence). CDR3 length equals 17 residues. TCRdb reanalysed the 5' RACE reads using MiXCR and keeps one entry per CDR3 protein. The table shows about 700,000 distinct CDR3 sequences, with roughly 6.2% occurring only once. General study points: Within cord blood, abundant beta clonotypes carried fewer insertions, but memory repertoires showed no such trend. Cross-sectional statistics underpinned the conclusions; the same donors were not followed. Twins shared out-of-frame alpha sequences with excess low generation probability.

The TCR comes from a man younger than 35 in good health. Sequencing used naive T cells sorted from blood. J is TRBJ1-4 and V is TRBV19, with TRBD1 identical over 11 bases. The CDR3 sequence is CASSIVTLGQGDEKLFF. CDR3 bases: TGTGCCAGTAGTATAGTAACTCTGGGACAGGGGGATGAAAAACTGTTTTTT.